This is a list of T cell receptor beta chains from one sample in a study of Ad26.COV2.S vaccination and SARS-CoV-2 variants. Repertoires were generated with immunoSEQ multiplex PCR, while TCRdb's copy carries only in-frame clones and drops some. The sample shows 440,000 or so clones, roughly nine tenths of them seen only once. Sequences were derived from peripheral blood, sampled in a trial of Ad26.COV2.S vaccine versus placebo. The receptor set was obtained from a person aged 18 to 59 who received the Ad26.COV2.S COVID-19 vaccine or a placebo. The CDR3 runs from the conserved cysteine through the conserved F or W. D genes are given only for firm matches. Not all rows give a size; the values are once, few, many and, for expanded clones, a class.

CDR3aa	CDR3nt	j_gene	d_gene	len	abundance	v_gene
CASGGHVPGANVLTF	TGCGCCAGTGGAGGGCACGTCCCTGGGGCCAACGTCCTGACTTTC	TRBJ2-6	NA	15	NA	TRBV5-1
CASSEVGHRNSPLHF	TGTGCCAGCAGTGAGGTGGGTCACCGTAATTCACCCCTCCACTTT	TRBJ1-6	NA	15	NA	TRBV2
CASSTFESDSGNTIYF	TGTGCCAGCAGTACCTTCGAATCGGACTCTGGAAACACCATATATTTT	TRBJ1-3	NA	16	NA	TRBV28
CASSFGDNSYEQYF	TGTGCCAGCAGCTTCGGGGACAACTCCTACGAGCAGTACTTC	TRBJ2-7	NA	14	once	TRBV11-2
CASSHWVQANSGANVLTF	TGTGCCAGCAGCCACTGGGTCCAGGCAAACTCTGGGGCCAACGTCCTGACTTTC	TRBJ2-6	NA	18	NA	TRBV14
CASSSRQGAYGYTF	TGTGCCAGCAGCTCAAGACAGGGGGCCTATGGCTACACCTTC	TRBJ1-2	TRBD1	14	NA	TRBV7-2
CASSPELGLAGARHGELFF	TGTGCCAGCAGCCCCGAGCTGGGACTAGCGGGAGCCAGGCACGGGGAGCTGTTTTTT	TRBJ2-2	TRBD2	19	NA	TRBV3-1/TRBV3-2
CASSPRQGAVQNSPLHF	TGCGCCAGCAGCCCGAGACAGGGGGCGGTCCAGAATTCACCCCTCCACTTT	TRBJ1-6	TRBD1	17	few	TRBV4-3
CASSLRLTSADGLSNQPQHF	TGTGCCAGCAGTTTACGATTGACATCGGCTGACGGATTGAGCAATCAGCCCCAGCATTTT	TRBJ1-5	NA	20	NA	TRBV28
CASIPGFSGNTIYF	TGTGCCAGCATACCTGGGTTCTCTGGAAACACCATATATTTT	TRBJ1-3	NA	14	few	TRBV2
CASSSNSGHSYNEQFF	TGTGCCAGCAGTTCCAATAGCGGACACTCCTACAATGAGCAGTTCTTC	TRBJ2-1	NA	16	NA	TRBV27
CASSYRPGTGFYEQYF	TGTGCCAGCAGTTACCGACCCGGGACAGGCTTCTACGAGCAGTACTTC	TRBJ2-7	TRBD1	16	NA	TRBV6-5
CASSEEGEAFF	TGTGCCAGCAGTGAAGAGGGTGAAGCTTTCTTT	TRBJ1-1	NA	11	NA	TRBV2
CASSLSRLTYEQYF	TGTGCCAGCAGTTTATCTAGGCTCACGTACGAGCAGTACTTC	TRBJ2-7	NA	14	once	TRBV27
CASSTWTDEQFF	TGTGCCAGTAGTACCTGGACGGATGAGCAGTTCTTC	TRBJ2-1	NA	12	NA	TRBV19
CASSSDYDEQFF	TGTGCCAGCAGCTCCGACTACGATGAGCAGTTCTTC	TRBJ2-1	NA	12	few	TRBV7-9
CASSLGVRDYEQYF	TGCGCCAGCAGCTTGGGTGTCAGGGACTACGAGCAGTACTTC	TRBJ2-7	NA	14	NA	TRBV5-1
CASSYWGQANTEAFF	TGTGCCAGCAGTTACTGGGGACAGGCGAACACTGAAGCTTTCTTT	TRBJ1-1	TRBD1	15	NA	TRBV6-5
CAWSGTGLSGELFF	TGTGCCTGGAGTGGGACAGGGCTTTCCGGGGAGCTGTTTTTT	TRBJ2-2	TRBD1	14	NA	TRBV30
CAITEMANQGGYTF	TGTGCCATCACGGAAATGGCAAATCAGGGAGGCTACACCTTC	TRBJ1-2	NA	14	NA	TRBV10-3
CSVLEGTYNEQFF	TGCAGCGTTTTGGAAGGGACCTACAATGAGCAGTTCTTC	TRBJ2-1	NA	13	NA	TRBV29-1
CASSLDPTASSGNTIYF	TGCGCCAGCAGCTTGGATCCCACTGCATCCTCTGGAAACACCATATATTTT	TRBJ1-3	NA	17	once	TRBV5-1